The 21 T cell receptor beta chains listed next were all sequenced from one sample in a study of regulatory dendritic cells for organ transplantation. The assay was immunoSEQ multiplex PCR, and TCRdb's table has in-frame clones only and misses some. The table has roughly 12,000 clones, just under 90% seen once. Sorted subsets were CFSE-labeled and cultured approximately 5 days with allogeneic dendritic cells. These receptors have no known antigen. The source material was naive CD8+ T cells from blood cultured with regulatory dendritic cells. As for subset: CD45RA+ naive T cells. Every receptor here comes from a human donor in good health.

The CDR3 nucleotides read TGTGCCAGCACCCCGGGAGGCAGGGTGCATGGCTACACCTTC. Protein product: CASTPGGRVHGYTF. V and J are TRBV28 and TRBJ1-2; perhaps TRBD1 as D (5 bases). Germline CDR1 reads MDHEN; CDR2 reads SYDVKM. Deletions cut 7 bases from V and 6 bases from J, with 18 bases between. The CDR3 covers 14 residues.

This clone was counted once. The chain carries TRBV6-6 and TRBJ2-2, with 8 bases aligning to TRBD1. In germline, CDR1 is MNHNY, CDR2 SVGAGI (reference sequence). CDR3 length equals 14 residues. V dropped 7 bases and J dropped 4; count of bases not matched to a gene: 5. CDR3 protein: CASTGTGSTGELFF. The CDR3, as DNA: TGTGCCAGCACTGGGACAGGAAGCACCGGGGAGCTGTTTTTT.

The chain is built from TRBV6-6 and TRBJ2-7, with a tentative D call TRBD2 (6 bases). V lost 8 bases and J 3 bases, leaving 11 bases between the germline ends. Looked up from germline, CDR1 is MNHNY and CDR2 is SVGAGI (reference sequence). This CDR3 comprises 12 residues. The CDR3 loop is CASDGSGYEQYF. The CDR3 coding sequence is TGTGCCAGCGACGGTAGCGGCTACGAGCAGTACTTC.

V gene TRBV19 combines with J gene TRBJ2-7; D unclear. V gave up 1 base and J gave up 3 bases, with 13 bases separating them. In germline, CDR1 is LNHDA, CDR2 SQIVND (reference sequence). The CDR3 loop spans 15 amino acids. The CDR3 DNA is TGTGCCAGTAGTATAGCGTCCGTGGCAGTCTACGAGCAGTACTTC. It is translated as CASSIASVAVYEQYF.

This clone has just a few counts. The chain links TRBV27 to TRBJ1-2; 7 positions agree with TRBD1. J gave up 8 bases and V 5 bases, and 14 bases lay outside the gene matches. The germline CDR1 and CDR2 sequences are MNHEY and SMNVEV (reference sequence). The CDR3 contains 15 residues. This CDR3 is CASSAVYRQGVGYTF. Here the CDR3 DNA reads TGTGCCAGCAGTGCGGTCTATCGACAGGGAGTCGGCTACACCTTC.

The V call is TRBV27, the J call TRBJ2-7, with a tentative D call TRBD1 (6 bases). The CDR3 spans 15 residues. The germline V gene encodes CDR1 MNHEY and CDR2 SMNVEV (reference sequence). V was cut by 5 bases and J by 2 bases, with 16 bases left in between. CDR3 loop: CASSPFTGNPYEQYF. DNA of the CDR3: TGTGCCAGCAGTCCATTCACAGGGAACCCCTACGAGCAGTACTTC.

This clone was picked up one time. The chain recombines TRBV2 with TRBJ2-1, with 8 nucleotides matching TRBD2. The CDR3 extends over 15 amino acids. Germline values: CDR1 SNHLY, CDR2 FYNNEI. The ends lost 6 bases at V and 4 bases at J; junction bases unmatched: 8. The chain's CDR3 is CASSPGTSGYNEQFF. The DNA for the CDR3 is TGTGCCAGCAGCCCCGGGACTAGTGGGTACAATGAGCAGTTCTTC.

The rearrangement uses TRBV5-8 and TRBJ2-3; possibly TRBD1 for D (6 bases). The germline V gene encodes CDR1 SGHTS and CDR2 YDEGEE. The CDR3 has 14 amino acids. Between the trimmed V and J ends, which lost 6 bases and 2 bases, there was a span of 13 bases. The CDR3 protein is CASNRDTATDTQYF. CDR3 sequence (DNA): TGTGCCAGCAACCGGGACACCGCCACAGATACGCAGTATTTT.

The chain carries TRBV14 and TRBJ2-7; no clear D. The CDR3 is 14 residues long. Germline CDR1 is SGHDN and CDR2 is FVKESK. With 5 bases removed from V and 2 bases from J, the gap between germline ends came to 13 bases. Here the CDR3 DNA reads TGTGCCAGCAGCGCACTAAGCGAGACCTACGAGCAGTACTTC. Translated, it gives CASSALSETYEQYF. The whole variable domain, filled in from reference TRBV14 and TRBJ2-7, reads EAGVTQFPSHSVIEKGQTVTLRCDPISGHDNLYWYRRVMGKEIKFLLHFVKESKQDESGMPNNRFLAERTGGTYSTLKVQPAELEDSGVYFCASSALSETYEQYFGPGTRLTVT.

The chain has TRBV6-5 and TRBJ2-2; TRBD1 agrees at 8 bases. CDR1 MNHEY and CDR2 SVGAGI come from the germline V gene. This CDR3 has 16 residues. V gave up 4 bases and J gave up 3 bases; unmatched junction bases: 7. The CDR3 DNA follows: TGTGCCAGCAGTTCTATTTCAGGGGGCGACACCGGGGAGCTGTTTTTT. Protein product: CASSSISGGDTGELFF.

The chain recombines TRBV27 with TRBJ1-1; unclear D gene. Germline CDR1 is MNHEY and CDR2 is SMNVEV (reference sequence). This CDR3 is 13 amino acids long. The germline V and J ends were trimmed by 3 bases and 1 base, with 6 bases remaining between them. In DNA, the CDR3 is TGTGCCAGCAGTTTTGGTCCGAACACTGAAGCTTTCTTT. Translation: CASSFGPNTEAFF.

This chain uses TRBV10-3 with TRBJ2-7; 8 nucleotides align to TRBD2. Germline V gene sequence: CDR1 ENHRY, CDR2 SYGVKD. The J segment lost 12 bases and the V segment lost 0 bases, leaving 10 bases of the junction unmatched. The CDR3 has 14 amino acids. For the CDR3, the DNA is TGTGCCATCAGTGAGTCCCAGCGGGGGCCGAACACGTACTTC. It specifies CAISESQRGPNTYF.

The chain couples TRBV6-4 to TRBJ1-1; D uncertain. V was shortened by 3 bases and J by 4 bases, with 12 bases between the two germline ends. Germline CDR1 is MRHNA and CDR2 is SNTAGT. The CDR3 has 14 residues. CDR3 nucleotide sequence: TGTGCCAGCAGTGAGGGAGGTTTGAGCACTGAAGCTTTCTTT. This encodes CASSEGGLSTEAFF.

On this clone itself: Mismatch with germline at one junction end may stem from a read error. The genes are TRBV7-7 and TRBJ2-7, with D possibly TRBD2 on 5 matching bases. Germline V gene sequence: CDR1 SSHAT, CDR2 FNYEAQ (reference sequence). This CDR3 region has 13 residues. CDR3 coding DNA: TGTGCTAGCAGCTTAGCGCGGGCCTACGAGCAGTACTTC. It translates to CASSLARAYEQYF. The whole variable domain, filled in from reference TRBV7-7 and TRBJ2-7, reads GAGVSQSPRYKVTKRGQDVTLRCDPISSHATLYWYQQALGQGPEFLTYFNYEAQPDKSGLPSDRFSAERPEGSISTLTIQRTEQRDSAMYRCASSLARAYEQYFGPGTRLTVT.

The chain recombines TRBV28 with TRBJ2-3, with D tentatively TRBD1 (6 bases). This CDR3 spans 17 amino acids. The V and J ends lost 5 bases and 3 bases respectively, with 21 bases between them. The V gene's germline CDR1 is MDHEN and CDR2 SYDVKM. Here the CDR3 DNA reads TGTGCCAGCAGTATTAAGGCGGACAGCCGACTTACAGATACGCAGTATTTT. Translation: CASSIKADSRLTDTQYF.

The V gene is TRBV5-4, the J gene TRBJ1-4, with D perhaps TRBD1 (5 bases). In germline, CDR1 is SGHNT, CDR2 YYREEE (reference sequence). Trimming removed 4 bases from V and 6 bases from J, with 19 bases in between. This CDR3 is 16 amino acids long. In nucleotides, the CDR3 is TGTGCCAGCAGCGACGGCACAGGACACCACCATGAAAAACTGTTTTTT. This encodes CASSDGTGHHHEKLFF.

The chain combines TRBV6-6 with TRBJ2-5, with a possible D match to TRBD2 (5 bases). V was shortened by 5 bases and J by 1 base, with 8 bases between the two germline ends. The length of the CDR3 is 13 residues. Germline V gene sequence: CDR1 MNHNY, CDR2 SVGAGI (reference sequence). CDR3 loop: CASSPLAQETQYF. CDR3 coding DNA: TGTGCCAGCAGTCCGCTAGCCCAAGAGACCCAGTACTTC.

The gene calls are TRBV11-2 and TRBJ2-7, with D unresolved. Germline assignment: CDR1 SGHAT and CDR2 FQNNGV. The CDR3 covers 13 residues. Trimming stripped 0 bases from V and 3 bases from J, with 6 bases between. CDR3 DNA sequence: TGTGCCAGCAGCTTAGATTTGGACTACGAGCAGTACTTC. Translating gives CASSLDLDYEQYF.

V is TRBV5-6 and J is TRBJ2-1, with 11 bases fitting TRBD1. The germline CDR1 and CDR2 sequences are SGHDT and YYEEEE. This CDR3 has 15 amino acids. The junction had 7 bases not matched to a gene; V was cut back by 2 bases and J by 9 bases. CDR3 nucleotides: TGTGCCAGCAGCTTCCGGGACAGGGGGAGTGGTGAGCAGTTCTTC. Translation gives CASSFRDRGSGEQFF.

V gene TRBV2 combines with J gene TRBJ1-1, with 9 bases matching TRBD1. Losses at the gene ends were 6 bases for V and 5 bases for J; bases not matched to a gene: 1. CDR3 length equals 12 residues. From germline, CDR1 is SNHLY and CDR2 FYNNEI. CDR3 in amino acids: CASRTGGTEAFF. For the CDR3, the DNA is TGTGCCAGCAGGACAGGGGGGACTGAAGCTTTCTTT.

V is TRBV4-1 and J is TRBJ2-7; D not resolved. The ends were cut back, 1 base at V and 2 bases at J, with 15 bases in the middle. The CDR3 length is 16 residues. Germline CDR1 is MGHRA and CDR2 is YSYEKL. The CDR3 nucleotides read TGCGCCAGCAGCCAAGTCGTTGAGACCATCACCTACGAGCAGTACTTC. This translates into CASSQVVETITYEQYF.